The 32 T cell receptor beta chains given below trace back to one sample, sequenced in a study of blood T cell repertoires in COVID-19. Only in-frame clones appear in the TCRdb table, and some are missing; sequencing was by immunoSEQ multiplex PCR. This sample has fewer than 200,000 clones, with around 84% found just once. Sample: peripheral blood. These receptors were taken from a human donor with acute or convalescent COVID-19. The donor label of this sample is uncertain.

The chain links TRBV27 to TRBJ1-6; tentatively, D is TRBD1 (6 bases). V lost 8 bases and J 10 bases, leaving 24 bases between the germline ends. There are 16 residues in the CDR3. Germline V gene data show CDR1 as MNHEY and CDR2 as SMNVEV (reference sequence). As DNA, the CDR3 is TGTGCCAGCGCCCGAGAGGGGGACGTACGGGGATCACCCCTCCACTTT. It translates to CASAREGDVRGSPLHF.

V and J are TRBV5-4 and TRBJ1-1; D gene ambiguous. Germline V gene lookup returns CDR1 SGHNT and CDR2 YYREEE (reference sequence). Trimming took off 0 bases at V and 3 bases at J, with 9 bases between the two ends. This CDR3 has 14 residues. The CDR3 coding sequence is TGTGCCAGCAGCTTGGCGGGGTATCACACTGAAGCTTTCTTT. This translates into CASSLAGYHTEAFF.

The chain uses TRBV7-8 and TRBJ1-4, with D uncertain. The CDR3 is 16 amino acids. The germline V gene has CDR1 SGHVS and CDR2 FQNEAQ. Trimming cost V 2 bases and J 3 bases, with 13 bases left between them. The CDR3 nucleotides read TGTGCCAGCAGCTTACAACGCGTCGGGGCTAATGAAAAACTGTTTTTT. Protein: CASSLQRVGANEKLFF. The whole variable domain, remainder taken from reference TRBV7-8 and TRBJ1-4, is GAGVSQSPRYKVAKRGQDVALRCDPISGHVSLFWYQQALGQGPEFLTYFQNEAQLDKSGLPSDRFFAERPEGSVSTLKIQRTQQEDSAVYLCASSLQRVGANEKLFFGSGTQLSVL.

The genes are TRBV11-2 and TRBJ2-5, with D possibly matching TRBD1 (6 bases). The germline V gene encodes CDR1 SGHAT and CDR2 FQNNGV. Trimming pared 3 bases from V and 9 bases from J, leaving 11 bases between. CDR3 length: 12 amino acids. The CDR3 DNA reads TGTGCCAGCAGCTTTACAGGGAAGGCCCAGTACTTC. It specifies CASSFTGKAQYF. Full variable domain (outside the CDR3, taken from reference TRBV11-2 and TRBJ2-5): EAGVAQSPRYKIIEKRQSVAFWCNPISGHATLYWYQQILGQGPKLLIQFQNNGVVDDSQLPKDRFSAERLKGVDSTLKIQPAKLEDSAVYLCASSFTGKAQYFGPGTRLLVL.

The chain carries TRBV7-6 and TRBJ2-2, with 9 positions matching TRBD1. V lost 8 bases and J lost 5; bases outside the gene matches: 6. Germline values: CDR1 SGHVS, CDR2 FNYEAQ. This CDR3 is built from 14 residues. The DNA for the CDR3 is TGTGCCAGCCGCGACAGGGGGAGGACCGGGGAGCTGTTTTTT. Translated, it gives CASRDRGRTGELFF.

The V call is TRBV15, the J call TRBJ1-3; D uncertain. Germline CDR1 reads LNHNV; CDR2 reads YYDKDF (reference sequence). The CDR3 has 15 residues. The germline V and J ends were trimmed by 0 bases and 0 bases, with 6 bases remaining between them. CDR3 sequence (DNA): TGTGCCACCAGCAGAGATTGGAGCTCTGGAAACACCATATATTTT. Encoded protein: CATSRDWSSGNTIYF.

This clone was seen just once. The rearrangement links TRBV9 to TRBJ1-1; D possibly corresponds to TRBD1 (5 bases). The germline V gene has CDR1 SGDLS and CDR2 YYNGEE. This CDR3 region has 15 residues. The V end was cut by 6 bases, the J end by 4 bases, with 19 bases between. Here the CDR3 reads CASNLGGGGSTEAFF. DNA for the CDR3: TGTGCCAGCAACCTCGGTGGGGGGGGAAGCACTGAAGCTTTCTTT.

The chain uses TRBV19 and TRBJ2-7, with 7 bases that match TRBD2. CDR3 length: 13 residues. Germline values: CDR1 LNHDA, CDR2 SQIVND (reference sequence). V shed 3 bases, J shed 2 bases, and the junction held 1 base outside the gene matches. CDR3 in DNA: TGTGCCAGTAGTATTGGGGGGGCCTACGAGCAGTACTTC. It yields the protein CASSIGGAYEQYF. Combining the CDR3 with reference TRBV19 and TRBJ2-7 gives the whole variable domain DGGITQSPKYLFRKEGQNVTLSCEQNLNHDAMYWYRQDPGQGLRLIYYSQIVNDFQKGDIAEGYSVSREKKESFPLTVTSAQKNPTAFYLCASSIGGAYEQYFGPGTRLTVT.

By share of the sample, this clone is medium-sized. The chain uses TRBV2 and TRBJ1-6, with 11 positions matching TRBD1. This CDR3 comprises 14 residues. J was trimmed by 10 bases and V by 7 bases; bases with no gene match: 6. CDR1 is SNHLY and CDR2 is FYNNEI in the germline V gene. Written as DNA, the CDR3 is TGTGCCAGCATGAGGGGACAGGGGGACTCACCCCTCCACTTT. Residues: CASMRGQGDSPLHF.

In this sample, this clone turned up once. The rearrangement links TRBV5-1 to TRBJ1-4; possibly TRBD1 for D (5 bases). This CDR3 region has 14 residues. From germline, CDR1 is SGHRS and CDR2 YFSETQ. V was pared by 7 bases and J by 5 bases, with 15 bases between. This CDR3 reads CASARGFQNEKLFF. The CDR3 DNA reads TGCGCCAGCGCGCGGGGGTTTCAGAATGAAAAACTGTTTTTT.

The chain couples TRBV15 to TRBJ1-2, with D perhaps TRBD1 (6 bases). CDR1 LNHNV and CDR2 YYDKDF come from the germline V gene (reference sequence). V was clipped by 3 bases and J by 7 bases, with 15 bases between them. CDR3 length: 14 amino acids. DNA for the CDR3: TGTGCCACCAGCAGTGACTCGGGACATGCTGGCTACACCTTC. The encoded protein is CATSSDSGHAGYTF.

The V gene is TRBV10-3, the J gene TRBJ2-5, with 7 bases lining up with TRBD2. The CDR3 spans 14 residues. Germline V CDR1 and CDR2: ENHRY, SYGVKD. Trimming took 0 bases from V and 8 from J; bases not matched to a gene: 6. The DNA of the CDR3 is TGTGCCATCAGTGAGTCGACTAGCCCCCGTACCCAGTACTTC. This translates into CAISESTSPRTQYF.

The chain joins TRBV18 to TRBJ1-4, with TRBD1 matching over 10 bases. V gave up 3 bases and J gave up 2 bases; unmatched junction bases: 3. The CDR3 sequence is 16 residues long. From germline, CDR1 is KGHSH and CDR2 LQKENI. CDR3 sequence reads: CASSPGTGATNEKLFF. CDR3 sequence (DNA): TGTGCCAGCTCACCGGGGACAGGGGCCACTAATGAAAAACTGTTTTTT.

The V gene is TRBV5-1, the J gene TRBJ1-4, with TRBD1 matching 7 bases. The V segment lost 5 bases and the J segment 7 bases; nucleotides outside the gene matches: 8. Per the germline V gene, CDR1 is SGHRS and CDR2 is YFSETQ. The CDR3 runs to 14 residues. The CDR3 sequence is CASRLTGLSEKLFF. The CDR3 DNA follows: TGCGCCAGCAGGCTGACAGGGTTGAGTGAAAAACTGTTTTTT. Full variable domain (missing parts from reference TRBV5-1 and TRBJ1-4): KAGVTQTPRYLIKTRGQQVTLSCSPISGHRSVSWYQQTPGQGLQFLFEYFSETQRNKGNFPGRFSGRQFSNSRSEMNVSTLELGDSALYLCASRLTGLSEKLFFGSGTQLSVL.

The sample holds one count of this clone. The J gene is TRBJ1-3, the V gene TRBV11-2; 7 nucleotides align to TRBD1. The CDR3 has 16 amino acids. CDR1 SGHAT and CDR2 FQNNGV come from the germline V gene. With V trimmed by 6 bases and J by 0 bases, 8 bases remained unmatched. The CDR3, as DNA: TGTGCCAGCAGTCCGGGACAGACTCGCTCTGGAAACACCATATATTTT. As protein: CASSPGQTRSGNTIYF.

The chain combines TRBV3-1 (or the pseudogene TRBV3-2) with TRBJ2-2; TRBD1 agrees at 9 bases. Germline V lookup: CDR1 LGHDT, CDR2 YNNKEL (reference sequence). The length of the CDR3 is 15 residues. V was pared by 7 bases and J by 0 bases, with 3 bases of the junction left unmatched. DNA of the CDR3: TGTGCCAGCACGGGGGACAGGGCGAACACCGGGGAGCTGTTTTTT. This gives the protein CASTGDRANTGELFF.

The chain is built from TRBV6-1 and TRBJ1-5, with 7 bases aligning to TRBD1. J gave up 6 bases and V 3 bases, and 5 bases lay outside the gene matches. Germline V gives CDR1 MNHNS, CDR2 SASEGT. The CDR3 consists of 14 residues. The CDR3 nucleotides read TGTGCCAGCAGTGAGCCAGGGGGTGGTCAGCCCCAGCATTTT. Residues: CASSEPGGGQPQHF.

The chain recombines TRBV5-6 with TRBJ2-3, with 8 bases lining up with TRBD1. Germline values: CDR1 SGHDT, CDR2 YYEEEE. Trimming cost V 4 bases and J 1 base; bases outside gene matches: 8. This CDR3 region has 16 residues. This chain's CDR3 is CASSRRTGLGTDTQYF. For the CDR3, the DNA is TGTGCCAGCAGCCGAAGGACAGGGCTTGGCACAGATACGCAGTATTTT.

The V gene is TRBV6-4, the J gene TRBJ2-1, with TRBD2 matching over 10 bases. The germline CDR1 and CDR2 sequences are MRHNA and SNTAGT. The CDR3 loop spans 15 amino acids. J was trimmed by 6 bases and V by 9 bases; bases with no gene match: 11. CDR3 residues: CASTQLAGVSNEQFF. The CDR3, as DNA: TGTGCCAGTACCCAGCTAGCGGGGGTCTCCAATGAGCAGTTCTTC.

The chain employs TRBV19 and TRBJ1-3; possibly TRBD1 for D (6 bases). Germline CDR1 is LNHDA and CDR2 is SQIVND (reference sequence). The CDR3 extends over 16 amino acids. The V end was cut by 9 bases, the J end by 2 bases, with 20 bases between. The CDR3 DNA reads as TGTGCCAGCCGCAAAACGTCCTGGGACACTGGAAACACCATATATTTT. This sequence encodes CASRKTSWDTGNTIYF.

V usage is TRBV7-2 and J usage is TRBJ2-7; 7 bases match TRBD1. J was trimmed by 0 bases and V by 4 bases; bases with no gene match: 6. The length of the CDR3 is 15 residues. Looked up from germline, CDR1 is SGHTA and CDR2 is FQGNSA. The CDR3 here is CASSSTGQFSYEQYF. The CDR3 coding sequence is TGTGCCAGCAGCTCGACAGGGCAATTCTCCTACGAGCAGTACTTC.

V and J are TRBV27 and TRBJ1-6; a possible D gene is TRBD1 (6 bases). Germline lookup yields CDR1 MNHEY and CDR2 SMNVEV (reference sequence). The V gene lost 1 base and the J gene lost 1 base, with 20 bases spanning the gap. This CDR3 has 20 residues. CDR3: CASSLFFRGAGSSYNSPLHF. For the CDR3, the DNA is TGTGCCAGCAGTTTATTTTTTCGGGGGGCGGGAAGTTCCTATAATTCACCCCTCCACTTT.

This clone occurred once. The chain couples TRBV5-5 to TRBJ2-1, with D possibly being TRBD1 (6 bases). Germline lookup yields CDR1 SGHKS and CDR2 YYEKEE (reference sequence). V dropped 0 bases and J dropped 4 bases, with 14 bases sitting between them. The CDR3 is made up of 16 amino acids. The CDR3 protein is CASSLGGRGSYNEQFF. The DNA for the CDR3 is TGTGCCAGCAGCTTGGGGGGCAGGGGTTCTTACAATGAGCAGTTCTTC.

Of note for this clone: The germline gene is not matched at one end of the junction; a read error may be the cause. The V and J genes are TRBV2 and TRBJ2-5, with D tentatively TRBD2 (7 bases). CDR3 length equals 15 residues. CDR1 is SNHLY, CDR2 FYNNEI, per germline. In nucleotides, the CDR3 is TGTGCCAGCAGCTCGGGGGGCTCCTACCAGGAGACCCAGTACTTC. Translating gives CASSSGGSYQETQYF.

This rearrangement joins TRBV29-1 to TRBJ2-1; 9 bases align to TRBD1. The CDR3 runs 15 residues. With V trimmed by 4 bases and J by 9 bases, 13 bases remained unmatched. Looked up from germline, CDR1 is SQVTM and CDR2 is ANQGSEA. The CDR3 DNA reads as TGCAGCGTTGCATCGGGACAGGGTGGAGTAAGTGAGCAGTTCTTC. It codes for CSVASGQGGVSEQFF.

This clone was seen more than once but under ten times. V is TRBV4-3 and J is TRBJ1-2; D might be TRBD1 (6 bases). The CDR3 runs to 13 residues. Trimming shortened V by 8 bases and J by 6 bases, and 16 bases separated the two germline ends. Germline V gives CDR1 LGHNA, CDR2 YSLEER. CDR3 sequence (DNA): TGCGCCAGCGCACCGGGCCCAGGGGATGGCTACACCTTC. It specifies CASAPGPGDGYTF.

In this sample, this clone turned up a few times. The rearrangement joins TRBV15 to TRBJ1-2; D is ambiguous. Trimming removed 5 bases from V and 9 bases from J, with 16 bases in between. The CDR3 has 13 residues. Germline lookup yields CDR1 LNHNV and CDR2 YYDKDF (reference sequence). The CDR3 coding sequence is TGTGCCACCAGCCCCCGCGGGGTCAAAAGCTACACCTTC. Residues: CATSPRGVKSYTF.

The chain recombines TRBV5-1 with TRBJ2-5; perhaps TRBD1 as D (7 bases). The CDR3 runs to 16 residues. The germline CDR1 and CDR2 sequences are SGHRS and YFSETQ. The germline V and J ends were trimmed by 4 bases and 2 bases, with 18 bases remaining between them. The DNA for the CDR3 is TGCGCCAGCAGCGGAAGAATCAGGGGGGAACAAGAGACCCAGTACTTC. This codes for CASSGRIRGEQETQYF.

J is TRBJ2-3 and V is TRBV7-2, with 10 bases fitting TRBD2. The CDR3 spans 15 residues. Germline V lookup: CDR1 SGHTA, CDR2 FQGNSA. With 8 bases clipped from V and 2 bases from J, the junction kept 7 bases outside the gene matches. The CDR3 DNA is TGTGCCAGCGGACGACTAGCGGGTTACACAGATACGCAGTATTTT. Translated: CASGRLAGYTDTQYF.

The chain links TRBV7-6 to TRBJ2-2, with TRBD2 matching over 10 bases. Germline trimming cut 4 bases from V and 5 bases from J; bases unmatched to any gene: 7. The germline V gene has CDR1 SGHVS and CDR2 FNYEAQ. The CDR3 sequence is 16 residues long. The CDR3 DNA reads as TGTGCCAGCAGCTCCCTAGCGGGGGCTGGGACCGGGGAGCTGTTTTTT. This gives the protein CASSSLAGAGTGELFF.

The chain couples TRBV7-8 to TRBJ1-2; 10 nucleotides align to TRBD1. Per germline, CDR1 SGHVS and CDR2 FQNEAQ. Losses at the gene ends were 5 bases for V and 7 bases for J; bases not matched to a gene: 16. The CDR3 runs 17 residues. The CDR3 coding sequence is TGTGCCAGCAGCGGATCCGGGACAGGGGCCCCACCGGGTGGCTACACCTTC. Its protein product is CASSGSGTGAPPGGYTF.

V and J are TRBV25-1 and TRBJ2-1, with a possible D match to TRBD1 (5 bases). CDR1 and CDR2 from the germline V gene are MGHDK and SYGVNS. The length of the CDR3 is 15 residues. Trimming cost V 8 bases and J 6 bases, with 20 bases left between them. The DNA of the CDR3 is TGTGCCAGCGCACGGCAGGGCGGTAAGGTCAATGAGCAGTTCTTC. Translated: CASARQGGKVNEQFF.